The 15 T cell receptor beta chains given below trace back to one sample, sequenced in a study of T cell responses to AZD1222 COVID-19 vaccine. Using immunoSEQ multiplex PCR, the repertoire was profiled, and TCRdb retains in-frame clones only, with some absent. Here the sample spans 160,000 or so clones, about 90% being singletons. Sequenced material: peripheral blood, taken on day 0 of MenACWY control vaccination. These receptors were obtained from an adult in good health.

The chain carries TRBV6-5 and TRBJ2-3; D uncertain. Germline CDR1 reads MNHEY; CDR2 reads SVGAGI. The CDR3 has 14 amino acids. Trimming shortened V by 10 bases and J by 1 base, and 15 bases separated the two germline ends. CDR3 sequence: CATTGQLGTDTQYF. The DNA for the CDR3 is TGTGCCACCACGGGCCAACTTGGCACAGATACGCAGTATTTT.

The DNA of the CDR3 is TGTGCCAGCAGCCAGGCGGGACAGTTTTCTTCCTACGAGCAGTACTTC. Encoded protein: CASSQAGQFSSYEQYF. The V call is TRBV7-9, the J call TRBJ2-7; possible D gene TRBD1, 7 bases. The ends were cut back, 5 bases at V and 1 base at J, with 18 bases in the middle. Germline CDR1 is SEHNR and CDR2 is FQNEAQ (reference sequence). The CDR3 sequence is 16 residues long.

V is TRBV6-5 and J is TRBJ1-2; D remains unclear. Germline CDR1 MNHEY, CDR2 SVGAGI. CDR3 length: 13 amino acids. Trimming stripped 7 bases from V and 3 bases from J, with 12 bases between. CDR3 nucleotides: TGTGCCAGCAACCTGGAGCCGCACTATGGCTACACCTTC. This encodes CASNLEPHYGYTF.

CDR3 in amino acids: CASSLRDYGYTF. As DNA, the CDR3 is TGTGCCAGCAGTCTACGGGACTATGGCTACACCTTC. The V gene is TRBV12-3 or TRBV12-4, the J gene TRBJ1-2, with D hard to call. V gave up 5 bases and J gave up 3 bases, with 7 bases separating them. The CDR3 loop spans 12 amino acids.

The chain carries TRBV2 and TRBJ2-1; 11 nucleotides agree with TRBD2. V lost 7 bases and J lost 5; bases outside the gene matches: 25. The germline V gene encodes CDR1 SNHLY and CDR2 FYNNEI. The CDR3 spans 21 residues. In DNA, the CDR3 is TGTGCCAGCAAAAGCTTTACTAGCGGGAGTATAGTAACCCCAAGAAACAATGAGCAGTTCTTC. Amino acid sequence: CASKSFTSGSIVTPRNNEQFF. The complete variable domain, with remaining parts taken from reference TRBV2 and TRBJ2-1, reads EPEVTQTPSHQVTQMGQEVILRCVPISNHLYFYWYRQILGQKVEFLVSFYNNEISEKSEIFDDQFSVERPDGSNFTLKIRSTKLEDSAMYFCASKSFTSGSIVTPRNNEQFFGPGTRLTVL.

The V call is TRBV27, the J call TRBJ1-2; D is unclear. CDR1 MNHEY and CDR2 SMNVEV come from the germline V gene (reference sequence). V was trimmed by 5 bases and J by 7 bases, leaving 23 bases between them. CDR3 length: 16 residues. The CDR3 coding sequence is TGTGCCAGCAGTCGGGGAGAGCGGTCGACTACGGGTGGCTACACCTTC. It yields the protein CASSRGERSTTGGYTF.

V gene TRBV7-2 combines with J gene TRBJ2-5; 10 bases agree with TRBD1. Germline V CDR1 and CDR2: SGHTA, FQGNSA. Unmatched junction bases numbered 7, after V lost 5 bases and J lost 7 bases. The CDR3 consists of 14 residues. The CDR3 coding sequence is TGTGCCAGCAGCCCGGGACAGGGGCTCGGGACCCAGTACTTC. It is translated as CASSPGQGLGTQYF.

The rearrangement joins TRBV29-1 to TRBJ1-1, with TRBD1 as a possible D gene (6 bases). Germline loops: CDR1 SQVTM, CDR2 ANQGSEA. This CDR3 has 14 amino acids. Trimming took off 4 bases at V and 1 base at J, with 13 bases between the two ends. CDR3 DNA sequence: TGCAGCGTTGTCAGACAGGTTGGGAACACTGAAGCTTTCTTT. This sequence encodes CSVVRQVGNTEAFF.

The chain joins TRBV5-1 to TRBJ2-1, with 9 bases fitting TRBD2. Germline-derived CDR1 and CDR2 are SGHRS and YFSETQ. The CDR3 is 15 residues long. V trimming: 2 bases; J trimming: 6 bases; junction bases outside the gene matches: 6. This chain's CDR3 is CASSFNSGSVNEQFF. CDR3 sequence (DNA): TGCGCCAGCAGCTTTAATAGCGGGAGTGTCAATGAGCAGTTCTTC.

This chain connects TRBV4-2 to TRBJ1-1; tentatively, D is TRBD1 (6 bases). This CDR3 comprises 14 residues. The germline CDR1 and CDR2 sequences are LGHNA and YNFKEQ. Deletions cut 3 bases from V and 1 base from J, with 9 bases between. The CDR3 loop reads CASSQGHTNTEAFF. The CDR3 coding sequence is TGTGCCAGCAGCCAGGGACACACGAACACTGAAGCTTTCTTT.

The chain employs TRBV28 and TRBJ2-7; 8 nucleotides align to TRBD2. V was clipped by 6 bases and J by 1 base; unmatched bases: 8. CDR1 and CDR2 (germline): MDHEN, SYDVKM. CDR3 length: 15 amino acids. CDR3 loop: CASSPRLAGSYEQYF. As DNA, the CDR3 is TGTGCCAGCAGCCCCCGATTAGCGGGATCCTACGAGCAGTACTTC.

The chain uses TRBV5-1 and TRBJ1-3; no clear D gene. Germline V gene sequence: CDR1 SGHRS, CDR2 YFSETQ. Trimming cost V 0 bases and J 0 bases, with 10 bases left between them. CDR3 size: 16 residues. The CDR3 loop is CASSLGPEGSGNTIYF. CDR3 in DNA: TGCGCCAGCAGCTTGGGCCCCGAGGGCTCTGGAAACACCATATATTTT. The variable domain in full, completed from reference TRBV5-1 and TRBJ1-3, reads KAGVTQTPRYLIKTRGQQVTLSCSPISGHRSVSWYQQTPGQGLQFLFEYFSETQRNKGNFPGRFSGRQFSNSRSEMNVSTLELGDSALYLCASSLGPEGSGNTIYFGEGSWLTVV.

For the CDR3, the DNA is TGTGCCAGCAGCCAAGATTGGTCCGCTCTAGCGGGTACTATCACAGATACGCAGTATTTT. Protein sequence: CASSQDWSALAGTITDTQYF. The rearrangement uses TRBV4-2 and TRBJ2-3; TRBD2 matches at 8 bases. Germline V CDR1 and CDR2: LGHNA, YNFKEQ. This CDR3 is 20 amino acids long. V gave up 0 bases and J gave up 2 bases; unmatched junction bases: 16.

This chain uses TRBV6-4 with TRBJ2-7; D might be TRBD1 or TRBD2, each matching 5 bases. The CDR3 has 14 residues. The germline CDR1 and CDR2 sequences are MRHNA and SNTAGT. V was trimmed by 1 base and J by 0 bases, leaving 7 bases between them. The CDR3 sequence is CASSDFGGSYEQYF. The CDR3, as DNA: TGTGCCAGCAGTGACTTTGGGGGCTCCTACGAGCAGTACTTC.

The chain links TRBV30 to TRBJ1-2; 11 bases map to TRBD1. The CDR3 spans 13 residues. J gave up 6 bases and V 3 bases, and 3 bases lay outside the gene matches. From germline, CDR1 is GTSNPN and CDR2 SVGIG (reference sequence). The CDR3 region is CAWRDRGLDGYTF. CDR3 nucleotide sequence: TGTGCCTGGAGGGACAGGGGGCTCGATGGCTACACCTTC.